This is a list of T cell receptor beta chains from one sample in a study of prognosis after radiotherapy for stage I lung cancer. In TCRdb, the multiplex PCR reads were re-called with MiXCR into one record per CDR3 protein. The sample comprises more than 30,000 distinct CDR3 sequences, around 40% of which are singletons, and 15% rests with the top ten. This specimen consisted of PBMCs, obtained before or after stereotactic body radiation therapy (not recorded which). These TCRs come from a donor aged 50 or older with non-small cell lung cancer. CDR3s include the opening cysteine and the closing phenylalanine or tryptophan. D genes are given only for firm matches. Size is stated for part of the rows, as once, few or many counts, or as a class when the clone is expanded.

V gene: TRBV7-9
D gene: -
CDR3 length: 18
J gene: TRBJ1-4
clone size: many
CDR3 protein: CASSLGRGDRRTNEKLFF
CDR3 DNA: TGTGCCAGCAGCTTAGGCCGGGGGGATAGGCGAACTAATGAAAAACTGTTTTTT

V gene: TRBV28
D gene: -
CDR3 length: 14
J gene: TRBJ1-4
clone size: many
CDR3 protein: CASSFAGTNEKLFF
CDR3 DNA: TGTGCCAGCAGTTTCGCGGGAACTAATGAAAAACTGTTTTTT

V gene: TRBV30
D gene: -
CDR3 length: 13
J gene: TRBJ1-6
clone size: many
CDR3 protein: CAWSGGGDTPLHF
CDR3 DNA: TGTGCCTGGAGTGGAGGGGGTGACACACCCCTCCACTTT

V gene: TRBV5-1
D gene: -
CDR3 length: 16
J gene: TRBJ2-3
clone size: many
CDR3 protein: CASSLDPPGPTDTQYF
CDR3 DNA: TGCGCCAGCAGCTTGGACCCTCCGGGTCCCACAGATACGCAGTATTTT

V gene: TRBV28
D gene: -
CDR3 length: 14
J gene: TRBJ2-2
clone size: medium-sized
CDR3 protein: CASSPRRVTGELFF
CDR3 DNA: TGTGCCAGCAGTCCAAGAAGGGTGACCGGGGAGCTGTTTTTT

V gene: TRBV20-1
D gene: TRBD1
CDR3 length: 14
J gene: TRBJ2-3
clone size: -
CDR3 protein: CSALQGVGTDTQYF
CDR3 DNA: TGCAGTGCCTTACAGGGGGTCGGAACAGATACGCAGTATTTT

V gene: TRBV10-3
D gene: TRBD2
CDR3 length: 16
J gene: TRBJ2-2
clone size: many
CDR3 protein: CAISPTSGGASGELFF
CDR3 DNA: TGTGCCATCAGCCCGACTAGCGGGGGGGCCAGCGGGGAGCTGTTTTTT

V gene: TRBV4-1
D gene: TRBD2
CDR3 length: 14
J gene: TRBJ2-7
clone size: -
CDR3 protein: CASSQAASGREQYF
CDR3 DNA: TGCGCCAGCAGCCAAGCGGCTAGCGGGAGAGAGCAGTACTTC

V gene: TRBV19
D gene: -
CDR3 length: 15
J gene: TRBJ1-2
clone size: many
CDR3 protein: CASSIVAEINYGYTF
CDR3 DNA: TGTGCCAGTAGTATAGTAGCGGAAATTAACTATGGCTACACCTTC

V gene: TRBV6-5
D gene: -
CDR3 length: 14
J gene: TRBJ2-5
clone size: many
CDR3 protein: CASSYSGQFETQYF
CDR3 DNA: TGTGCCAGCAGTTACTCGGGACAATTCGAGACCCAGTACTTC

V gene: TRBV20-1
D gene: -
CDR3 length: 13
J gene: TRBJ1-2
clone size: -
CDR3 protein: CIAPLSGESGYAF
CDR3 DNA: TGCATTGCCCCCCTCTCCGGGGAATCCGGCTACGCCTTC

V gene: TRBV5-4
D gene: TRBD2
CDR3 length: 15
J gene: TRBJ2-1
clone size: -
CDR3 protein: CASSAGGGSYNEQFF
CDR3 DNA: TGTGCCAGCAGCGCGGGGGGGGGATCCTACAATGAGCAGTTCTTC

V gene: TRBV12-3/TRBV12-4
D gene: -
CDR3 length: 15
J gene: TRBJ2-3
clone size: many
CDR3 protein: CASSLLRGVTDTQYF
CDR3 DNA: TGTGCCAGCAGTTTACTTAGGGGGGTCACAGATACGCAGTATTTT

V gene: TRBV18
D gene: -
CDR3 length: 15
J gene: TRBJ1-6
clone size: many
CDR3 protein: CASSPGEGWNSPLHF
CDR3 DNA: TGTGCCAGCTCACCTGGGGAGGGGTGGAATTCACCCCTCCACTTT

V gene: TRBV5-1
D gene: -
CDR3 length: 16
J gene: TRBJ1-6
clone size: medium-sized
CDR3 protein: CASSLGAALDNSPLHF
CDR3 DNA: TGCGCCAGCAGCTTGGGGGCAGCTCTTGATAATTCACCCCTCCACTTT

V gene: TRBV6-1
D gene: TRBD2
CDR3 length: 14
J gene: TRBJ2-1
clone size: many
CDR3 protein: CASSETSEGNEQFF
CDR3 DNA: TGTGCCAGCAGTGAAACTAGCGAGGGCAATGAGCAGTTCTTC

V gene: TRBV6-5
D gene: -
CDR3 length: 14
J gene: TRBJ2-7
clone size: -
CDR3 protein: CASSWSLARNEQYF
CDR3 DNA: TGTGCCAGCAGTTGGTCTCTAGCGAGGAACGAGCAGTACTTC

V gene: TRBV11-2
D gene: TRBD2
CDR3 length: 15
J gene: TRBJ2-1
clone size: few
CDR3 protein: CASSLGLAGGNEQFF
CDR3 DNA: TGTGCCAGCAGCTTAGGACTAGCGGGTGGCAATGAGCAGTTCTTC

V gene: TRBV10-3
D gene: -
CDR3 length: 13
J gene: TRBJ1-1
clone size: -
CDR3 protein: CAISEQEGTEAFF
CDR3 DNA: TGTGCCATCAGTGAACAGGAGGGCACTGAAGCTTTCTTT

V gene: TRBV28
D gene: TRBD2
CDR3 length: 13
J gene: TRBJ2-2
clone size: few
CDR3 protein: CATRLANTGELFF
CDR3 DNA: TGTGCCACCCGACTAGCCAACACCGGGGAGCTGTTTTTT

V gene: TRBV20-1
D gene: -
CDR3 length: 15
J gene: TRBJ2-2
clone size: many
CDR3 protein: CSAPRRSLNTGELFF
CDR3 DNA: TGCAGTGCTCCTCGACGGAGCCTGAACACCGGGGAGCTGTTTTTT

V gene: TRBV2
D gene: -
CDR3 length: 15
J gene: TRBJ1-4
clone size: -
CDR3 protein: CASGGRDGLNEKLFF
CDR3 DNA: TGTGCCAGCGGCGGCCGGGACGGACTAAATGAAAAACTGTTTTTT

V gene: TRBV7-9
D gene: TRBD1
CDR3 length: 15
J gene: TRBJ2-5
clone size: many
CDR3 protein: CASSLESDRQETQYF
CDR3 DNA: TGTGCCAGCAGCTTAGAATCGGACAGGCAAGAGACCCAGTACTTC

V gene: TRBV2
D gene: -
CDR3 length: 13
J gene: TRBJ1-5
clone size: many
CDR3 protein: CASRQGGNQPQHF
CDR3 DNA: TGTGCCAGCAGACAGGGAGGCAATCAGCCCCAGCATTTT

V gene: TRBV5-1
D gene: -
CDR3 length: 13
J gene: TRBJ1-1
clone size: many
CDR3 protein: CASSFDWNTEAFF
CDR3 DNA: TGCGCCAGCAGCTTCGACTGGAACACTGAAGCTTTCTTT

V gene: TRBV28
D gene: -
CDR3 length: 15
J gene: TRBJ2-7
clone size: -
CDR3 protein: CASRKRGGNPYEQYF
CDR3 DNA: TGTGCCAGCAGGAAAAGAGGGGGGAATCCCTACGAGCAGTACTTC

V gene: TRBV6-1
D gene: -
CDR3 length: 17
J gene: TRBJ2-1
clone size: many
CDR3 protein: CASRLATISVGYNEQFF
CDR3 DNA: TGTGCCAGCAGGCTAGCGACCATTTCAGTGGGCTACAATGAGCAGTTCTTC

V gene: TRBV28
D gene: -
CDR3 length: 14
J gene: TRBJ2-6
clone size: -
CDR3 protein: CASLTPSGANVLTF
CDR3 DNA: TGTGCCAGCCTTACACCTTCTGGGGCCAACGTCCTGACTTTC

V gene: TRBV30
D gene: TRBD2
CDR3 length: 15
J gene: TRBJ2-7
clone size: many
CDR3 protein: CAWSVLGGRLHEQYF
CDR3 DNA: TGTGCCTGGAGTGTACTGGGCGGGAGGCTCCACGAGCAGTACTTC

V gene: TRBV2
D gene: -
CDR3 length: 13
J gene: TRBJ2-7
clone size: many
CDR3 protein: CASRLAGMVSQYF
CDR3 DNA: TGTGCCAGCAGACTAGCTGGTATGGTCTCGCAGTACTTC

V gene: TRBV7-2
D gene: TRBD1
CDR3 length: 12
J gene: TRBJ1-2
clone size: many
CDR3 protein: CARQGASDGYTF
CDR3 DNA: TGTGCCAGGCAGGGGGCTAGCGATGGCTACACCTTC

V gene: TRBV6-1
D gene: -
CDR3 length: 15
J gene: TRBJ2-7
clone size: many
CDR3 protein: CASSGRGRSSYEQYF
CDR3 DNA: TGTGCCAGCAGTGGGAGGGGCCGTAGCTCCTACGAGCAGTACTTC

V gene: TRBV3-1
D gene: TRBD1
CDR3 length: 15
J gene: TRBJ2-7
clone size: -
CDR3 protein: CASSQADRGSPSEYF
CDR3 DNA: TGTGCCAGCAGCCAGGCGGACAGGGGATCCCCGTCGGAGTACTTC

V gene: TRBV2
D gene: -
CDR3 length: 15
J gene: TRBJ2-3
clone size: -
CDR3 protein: CASSVRTASTDTQYF
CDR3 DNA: TGTGCCAGCAGTGTTAGGACCGCTAGCACAGATACGCAGTATTTT

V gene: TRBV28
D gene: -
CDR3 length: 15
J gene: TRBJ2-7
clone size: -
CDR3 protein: CASSTINRVVHERYF
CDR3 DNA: TGTGCCAGCAGTACCATCAACAGGGTCGTCCACGAGCGGTACTTC

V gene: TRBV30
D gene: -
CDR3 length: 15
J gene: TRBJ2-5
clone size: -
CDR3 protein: CAWSVLWGPRQTQYF
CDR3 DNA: TGTGCCTGGAGTGTACTCTGGGGACCTCGGCAGACACAGTACTTC

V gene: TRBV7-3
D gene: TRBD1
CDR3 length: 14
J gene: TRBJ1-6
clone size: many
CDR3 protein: CASSLGTVTSPLHF
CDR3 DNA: TGTGCCAGCAGCTTAGGGACAGTAACTTCACCCCTCCACTTT

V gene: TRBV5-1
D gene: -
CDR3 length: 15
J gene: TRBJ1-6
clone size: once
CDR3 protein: CASSQLRSYNSPLHF
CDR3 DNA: TGCGCCAGCAGTCAGTTGAGGTCCTATAATTCACCCCTCCACTTT

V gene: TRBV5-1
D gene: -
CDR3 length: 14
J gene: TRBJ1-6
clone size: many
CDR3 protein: CASSSGLTGSPLHF
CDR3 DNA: TGCGCCAGCAGCTCGGGACTCACCGGTTCACCCCTCCACTTT

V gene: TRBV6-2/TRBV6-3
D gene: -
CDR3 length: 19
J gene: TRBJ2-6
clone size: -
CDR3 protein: CASSYSKMGLRPGANVLTF
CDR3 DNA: TGTGCCAGCAGTTACTCGAAGATGGGGCTTAGGCCTGGGGCCAACGTCCTGACTTTC

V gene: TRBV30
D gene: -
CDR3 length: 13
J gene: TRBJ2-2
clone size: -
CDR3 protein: CAWRWQCTGELFF
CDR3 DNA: TGTGCCTGGCGCTGGCAGTGCACCGGGGAGCTGTTTTTT

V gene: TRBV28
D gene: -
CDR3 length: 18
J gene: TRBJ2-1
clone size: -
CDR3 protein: CASSDGASGVSAYNEQFF
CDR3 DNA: TGTGCCAGCAGTGATGGGGCCTCTGGCGTGAGTGCCTACAATGAGCAGTTCTTC

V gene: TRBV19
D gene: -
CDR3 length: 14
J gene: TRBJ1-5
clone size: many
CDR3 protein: CASNKKTGGQPQHF
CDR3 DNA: TGTGCCAGTAACAAGAAGACAGGCGGTCAGCCCCAGCATTTT

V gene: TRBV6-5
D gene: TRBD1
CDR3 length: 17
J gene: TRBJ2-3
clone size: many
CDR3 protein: CASSYSSGGAFTDTQYF
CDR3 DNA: TGTGCCAGCAGTTACTCGTCAGGGGGTGCATTCACAGATACGCAGTATTTT

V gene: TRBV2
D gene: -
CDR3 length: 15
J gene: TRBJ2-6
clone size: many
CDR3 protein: CASTAGSSGANVLTF
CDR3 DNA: TGTGCCAGCACCGCCGGGAGCTCTGGGGCCAACGTCCTGACTTTC

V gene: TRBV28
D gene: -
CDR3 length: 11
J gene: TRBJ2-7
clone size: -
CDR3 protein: CASSYGYEQYF
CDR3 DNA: TGTGCCAGCAGTTACGGCTACGAGCAGTACTTC

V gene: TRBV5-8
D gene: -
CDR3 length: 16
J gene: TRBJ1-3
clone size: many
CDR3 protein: CASSLAVTSSGNTIYF
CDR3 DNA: TGTGCCAGCAGCTTGGCGGTCACGAGCTCTGGAAACACCATATATTTT